The following is a TCR beta chain sequence with its context. These data come from a study of blood T cell repertoires in COVID-19. About the study: From the United States, Italy and Spain came samples of acute and convalescent COVID-19. T cells, B-cell-depleted T cells, or PBMCs supplied cDNA or gDNA.

Trimming pared 6 bases from V and 7 bases from J, leaving 13 bases between. CDR3 length equals 12 residues. Methods used by the authors: The authors estimated nucleated cell counts from reference gene primer amplification. TCRdb's table, derived via immunoSEQ multiplex PCR, lists solely in-frame clones and lacks some. The V and J calls and clone size come from that table; D and trimming were worked out from the DNA. Of around 250,000 clones in the sample, approximately 91% were seen once. This receptor was taken from a human donor in a cohort sampled during active COVID-19. The chain links TRBV12-3 or TRBV12-4 to TRBJ2-7; D is unresolved. Sequences were obtained from peripheral blood. CDR3 region: CASSLGPWEQYF. For the CDR3, the DNA is TGTGCCAGCAGCCTAGGCCCTTGGGAGCAGTACTTC.